This T cell receptor beta chain was sequenced for a study of blood T cell repertoires in COVID-19. Turning to the study itself: The samples span acute and convalescent COVID-19 from the United States, Italy and Spain. T cells, B-cell-depleted T cells, or PBMCs supplied cDNA or gDNA.

Per the study methods: Estimation of nucleated cell counts was performed using reference gene primer amplification. Clones were read by immunoSEQ multiplex PCR, and TCRdb kept only the in-frame ones, dropping some. That table is the source of V, J and clone size, and D and trimming were worked out from the DNA. The sample contains around 110,000 clones, approximately 81% of which appear only once. The CDR3 is 16 residues long. V was shortened by 6 bases and J by 0 bases, with 15 bases between the two germline ends. Per the germline V gene, CDR1 is MNHNS and CDR2 is SASEGT. The sequence was obtained from a man aged 40-55 years with acute or convalescent COVID-19. Sequenced material: peripheral blood. The chain employs TRBV6-1 and TRBJ1-3; D might be TRBD1 (6 bases). This CDR3 reads CASREQGSSSGNTIYF. The CDR3 DNA reads TGTGCCAGCAGAGAACAGGGATCTTCCTCTGGAAACACCATATATTTT.